In its sample, the clone carrying this TCR beta chain was seen many times. These data belong to a study of T cells of healthy individuals. TCRdb used MiXCR to reprocess the 5' RACE reads, holding one entry per CDR3 protein. The sample lists some 100,000 distinct CDR3 sequences, 15% to 20% occurring once. In germline, CDR1 is MDHEN, CDR2 SYDVKM. Trimming removed 11 bases at V and 1 base at J, with 20 bases between. The length of the CDR3 is 15 residues. The receptor's source is a human donor in good health. The J gene is TRBJ1-1, the V gene TRBV28; D is possibly TRBD1 (6 bases). This chain's CDR3 is CAGSGGRGTNTEAFF. CDR3 nucleotide sequence: TGTGCCGGCTCGGGGGGCCGGGGGACGAACACTGAAGCTTTCTTT.